Listed below are T cell receptor beta chains from one sample, sequenced in a study of control samples from healthy donors and cancer patients. Some clones are missing from TCRdb's copy, which holds only in-frame ones; the method was immunoSEQ multiplex PCR. This sample yields under 200,000 clones, of which 80% to 95% are seen a single time; about 4% belongs to the top ten. Sequencing was carried out using blood. Source of these receptors: a woman aged 55-70 years in good health. CDR3s include the opening cysteine and the closing phenylalanine or tryptophan. A D gene is named only where the DNA matches it firmly. Size is omitted from some rows. Given values are once, few, many or a class for expanded clones.

d_call clone_size j_call v_call cdr3_aa cdr3_nt
NA NA TRBJ2-2 TRBV29-1 CSADPEATGELFF TGCAGCGCCGACCCTGAGGCAACCGGGGAGCTGTTTTTT
TRBD1 once TRBJ1-1 TRBV6-6 CASSRQGAEAFF TGTGCCAGCAGTAGACAGGGGGCTGAAGCTTTCTTT
TRBD1 NA TRBJ1-1 TRBV3-1/TRBV3-2 CASSQDRTGTEAFF TGTGCCAGCAGCCAAGATCGGACAGGGACTGAAGCTTTCTTT
NA NA TRBJ1-3 TRBV6-2/TRBV6-3 CASSEGHSGNTIYF TGTGCCAGCAGCGAGGGCCACTCTGGAAACACCATATATTTT
NA NA TRBJ1-2 TRBV6-2/TRBV6-3 CASSYSDRILLYGYTF TGTGCCAGCAGTTACTCTGACAGGATCCTGCTCTATGGCTACACCTTC
NA NA TRBJ1-1 TRBV18 CASSPSDGNTEAFF TGTGCCAGCTCACCATCCGACGGGAACACTGAAGCTTTCTTT
TRBD1 NA TRBJ2-2 TRBV5-1 CASSWGRDRGSGELFF TGCGCCAGCAGCTGGGGCCGGGACAGGGGCTCCGGGGAGCTGTTTTTT
TRBD2 once TRBJ2-1 TRBV27 CASRGRGAFNEQFF TGTGCCAGCAGAGGGCGGGGGGCGTTCAATGAGCAGTTCTTC
NA NA TRBJ1-2 TRBV15 CATSRGQLEGYTF TGTGCCACCAGCAGAGGGCAGCTAGAGGGCTACACCTTC
TRBD1 NA TRBJ1-2 TRBV5-3 CARSWTGGLQGYTF TGTGCCAGAAGCTGGACAGGGGGATTACAGGGCTACACCTTC
NA NA TRBJ2-7 TRBV18 CASSASGEQYF TGTGCCAGCTCGGCCTCGGGCGAGCAGTACTTC
TRBD1 NA TRBJ2-6 TRBV7-3 CASSLGTALGGANVLTF TGTGCCAGCAGCCTCGGGACAGCACTCGGTGGGGCCAACGTCCTGACTTTC
NA NA TRBJ1-2 TRBV30 CAWRAGVGDVGYTF TGTGCCTGGAGGGCCGGGGTCGGGGACGTGGGCTACACCTTC
TRBD1 NA TRBJ1-1 TRBV27 CASSPQGTGRLGTEAFF TGTGCCAGCAGCCCTCAGGGGACAGGGCGACTAGGCACTGAAGCTTTCTTT
NA NA TRBJ1-6 TRBV4-1 CASSQATDRYNSPLHF TGCGCCAGCAGCCAAGCGACAGACCGCTATAATTCACCCCTCCACTTT
NA NA TRBJ2-2 TRBV18 CASSPLQSTGELFF TGTGCCAGCTCACCACTTCAGAGCACCGGGGAGCTGTTTTTT
TRBD1 NA TRBJ1-2 TRBV10-2 CASNEMATGMGGYTF TGCGCCAGCAATGAAATGGCGACAGGGATGGGCGGCTACACCTTC
NA NA TRBJ1-1 TRBV9 CASSVVDLNTEAFF TGTGCCAGCAGCGTAGTTGACCTGAACACTGAAGCTTTCTTT
TRBD2 NA TRBJ2-3 TRBV9 CASSPLAGGTDTQYF TGTGCCAGCAGCCCACTAGCGGGGGGAACAGATACGCAGTATTTT
NA NA TRBJ1-2 TRBV2 CASSEGFLWGYGYTF TGTGCCAGCAGTGAGGGGTTTCTGTGGGGATATGGCTACACCTTC
TRBD2 NA TRBJ2-3 TRBV5-4 CASGRGGTSLPDTQYF TGTGCCAGCGGTAGGGGGGGGACTAGCCTACCAGATACGCAGTATTTT
NA NA TRBJ1-1 TRBV19 CASIQGRKNTEAFF TGTGCCAGCATACAGGGACGGAAGAACACTGAAGCTTTCTTT
TRBD1 once TRBJ2-7 TRBV6-2/TRBV6-3 CASSRTGAYEQYF TGTGCCAGCAGCCGGACAGGAGCCTACGAGCAGTACTTC
TRBD2 NA TRBJ2-1 TRBV27 CASSLSPSGGRNEQFF TGTGCCAGCAGTTTATCGCCCAGCGGGGGGCGGAATGAGCAGTTCTTC
NA NA TRBJ1-2 TRBV30 CAWRGADSAYGYTF TGTGCCTGGAGGGGGGCTGACAGTGCCTATGGCTACACCTTC
TRBD1 once TRBJ1-5 TRBV19 CASRRDRDRQPQHF TGTGCCAGTAGACGGGACAGGGATCGTCAGCCCCAGCATTTT
NA NA TRBJ1-2 TRBV6-5 CASTSGGAGVGYTF TGTGCCAGCACTAGTGGCGGAGCAGGGGTCGGCTACACCTTC